The 27 T cell receptor beta chains below were found in one sample sequenced in a study of early T cells in non-severe SARS-CoV-2 infection (dated by TCRdb to about 2021). Library prep was done by 5' RACE. Data came from a NextSeq 500. TCRdb's own reprocessing of the public reads used fastp at Q25 and MiXCR and kept productive beta chains. Under each unique CDR3 protein, matching rows form one entry showing the most common genes and DNA. In all, the sample holds some 87,000 distinct CDR3 sequences, and about an eighth of those were seen once. The ten largest clones add up to 1.4% of the sample. Sequenced sample: whole blood. The origin of the receptors is an adult who was a healthcare worker with PCR-confirmed SARS-CoV-2 infection or an uninfected control (not recorded which).

Ten or more counts support this clonotype. This rearrangement joins TRBV20-1 to TRBJ2-1, with 10 nucleotides matching TRBD2. The J segment lost 0 bases and the V segment lost 5 bases, leaving 16 bases of the junction unmatched. The length of the CDR3 is 19 residues. The germline V gene has CDR1 DFQATT and CDR2 SNEGSKA (reference sequence). CDR3 sequence: CSAQSPSGGHEGSYNEQFF. The CDR3 coding sequence is TGCAGTGCTCAGAGTCCTAGCGGGGGACACGAAGGCTCCTACAATGAGCAGTTCTTC.

This clonotype showed up just a few times. The rearrangement links TRBV11-3 to TRBJ2-3; D unclear. The CDR3 is 15 amino acids. CDR1 and CDR2 from the germline V gene are SGHNT and YENEEA. V was cut by 5 bases and J by 0 bases, with 12 bases left in between. DNA for the CDR3: TGTGCCAGCAGCCTCCGGGCAGCTAGCACAGATACGCAGTATTTT. It yields the protein CASSLRAASTDTQYF.

This clonotype occurred a few times. The chain joins TRBV6-1 to TRBJ1-5; the D is unclear. Germline V gene data show CDR1 as MNHNS and CDR2 as SASEGT. This CDR3 has 17 amino acids. Trimming took off 4 bases at V and 1 base at J, with 17 bases between the two ends. CDR3 nucleotides: TGTGCCAGCAGTGCCCGAGGCGTCCAAACCAGCAATCAGCCCCAGCATTTT. Residues: CASSARGVQTSNQPQHF.

This clonotype has a count of ten or more. J is TRBJ1-5 and V is TRBV3-1; D is possibly TRBD1 (6 bases). V lost 2 bases and J lost 1, with 9 bases in between. The CDR3 sequence is 15 residues long. Germline V CDR1 and CDR2: LGHDT, YNNKEL (reference sequence). The CDR3 protein is CASSQSQGSNQPQHF. In nucleotides, the CDR3 is TGTGCCAGCAGCCAAAGTCAGGGGAGCAATCAGCCCCAGCATTTT.

The rearrangement joins TRBV7-9 to TRBJ1-2, with TRBD1 as a possible D gene (5 bases). Germline V gene data show CDR1 as SEHNR and CDR2 as FQNEAQ (reference sequence). CDR3 length: 13 amino acids. V was clipped by 1 base and J by 10 bases, with 13 bases between them. The CDR3 spells CASSLETGHPYTF. As DNA, the CDR3 is TGTGCCAGCAGCTTAGAGACCGGACACCCCTACACCTTC. Looking up the rest from reference TRBV7-9 and TRBJ1-2 gives the full variable domain: DTGVSQNPRHKITKRGQNVTFRCDPISEHNRLYWYRQTLGQGPEFLTYFQNEAQLEKSRLLSDRFSAERPKGSFSTLEIQRTEQGDSAMYLCASSLETGHPYTFGSGTRLTVV.

This clonotype was recorded a few times. The genes are TRBV20-1 and TRBJ1-1; D gene unclear. The CDR3 length is 12 residues. Deletions cut 6 bases from V and 5 bases from J, with 13 bases between. Germline assignment: CDR1 DFQATT and CDR2 SNEGSKA (reference sequence). The CDR3 DNA is TGCAGTGCCACCCCCGAGGGTACTGAAGCTTTCTTT. Translated, it gives CSATPEGTEAFF.

This clonotype was recorded at least ten times. The chain combines TRBV13 with TRBJ1-2; D may be TRBD1 (5 bases). The CDR3 runs to 15 residues. Germline values: CDR1 PRHDT, CDR2 FYEKMQ (reference sequence). V lost 1 base and J 3 bases, leaving 12 bases between the germline ends. CDR3 nucleotides: TGTGCCAGCAGCTTAGTGTCAGGGAAGGACTATGGCTACACCTTC. This codes for CASSLVSGKDYGYTF.

This clonotype was observed once. This chain connects TRBV6-1 to TRBJ2-3; D not resolved. V lost 4 bases to trimming and J lost 4 bases, with 3 bases between them. The V gene's germline CDR1 is MNHNS and CDR2 SASEGT. The CDR3 contains 11 residues. CDR3 nucleotide sequence: TGTGCCAGCAGTGTAGCAGATACGCAGTATTTT. Protein sequence: CASSVADTQYF.

The chain links TRBV12-3 or TRBV12-4 to TRBJ1-1, with D unresolved. CDR3 size: 14 residues. Trimming took 6 bases from V and 1 from J, leaving 12 bases between them. The CDR3 spells CASRPQAANTEAFF. CDR3 nucleotides: TGTGCCAGCAGGCCACAAGCCGCGAACACTGAAGCTTTCTTT.

This clonotype has just a few counts. J is TRBJ1-6 and V is TRBV4-1; 7 nucleotides agree with TRBD1. This CDR3 has 19 amino acids. With 2 bases clipped from V and 0 bases from J, the junction kept 10 bases outside the gene matches. Germline V gene sequence: CDR1 MGHRA, CDR2 YSYEKL. The CDR3 bases are TGCGCCAGCAGCCAATTGGCGGGACAGACAAACTCCTATAATTCACCCCTCCACTTT. Amino acid sequence: CASSQLAGQTNSYNSPLHF.

This rearrangement joins TRBV6-2 or TRBV6-3 to TRBJ1-5, with a weak D call TRBD1 (5 bases). In germline, CDR1 is MNHEY, CDR2 SVGEGT. Trimming cost V 7 bases and J 5 bases, with 18 bases left between them. The CDR3 consists of 15 residues. CDR3 sequence reads: CASNPQGGRDQPQHF. The CDR3 nucleotides are TGTGCCAGCAATCCTCAGGGAGGGCGCGATCAGCCCCAGCATTTT.

This clonotype was counted at least ten times. The chain is built from TRBV5-4 and TRBJ2-1; D is unclear. Trimming removed 0 bases from V and 8 bases from J, with 12 bases in between. Germline CDR1 is SGHNT and CDR2 is YYREEE (reference sequence). The length of the CDR3 is 14 residues. CDR3 residues: CASSLEGLLYEQFF. CDR3 in DNA: TGTGCCAGCAGCTTGGAAGGCCTGCTGTATGAGCAGTTCTTC.

The sample holds a few counts of this clonotype. The chain is built from TRBV12-3 or TRBV12-4 and TRBJ1-4; D is unresolved. Trimming left V 7 bases short and J 8 bases short, with 17 bases between. CDR3 size: 14 residues. This CDR3 reads CASTLDLATEKLFF. CDR3 DNA sequence: TGTGCCAGCACCCTAGACTTAGCGACCGAAAAACTGTTTTTT.

The chain is built from TRBV7-2 and TRBJ2-7; 13 bases map to TRBD2. The CDR3 extends over 19 amino acids. The germline V gene encodes CDR1 SGHTA and CDR2 FQGNSA. V shed 8 bases and J 0 bases; nucleotides not matched to a gene: 16. The CDR3 spells CASYSPPGLAGWSSYEQYF. In DNA form, the CDR3 reads TGTGCCAGCTACTCCCCCCCGGGACTAGCGGGGTGGAGCTCCTACGAGCAGTACTTC.

This clonotype appeared many times. This sequence joins TRBV30 and TRBJ1-6; 8 nucleotides align to TRBD1. The CDR3 sequence is 16 residues long. V lost 3 bases, J lost 9 bases, and 13 bases stayed unmatched. CDR1 and CDR2 from the germline V gene are GTSNPN and SVGIG (reference sequence). The CDR3 loop reads CAWRAAGGAVGSPLHF. The CDR3 DNA is TGTGCCTGGAGGGCCGCAGGGGGCGCGGTCGGTTCACCCCTCCACTTT.

This clonotype was detected ten times or more. The rearrangement joins TRBV6-2 or TRBV6-3 to TRBJ1-2; maybe TRBD1 (5 bases). V lost 2 bases to trimming and J lost 8 bases, with 12 bases between them. This CDR3 is built from 13 residues. Per the germline V gene, CDR1 is MNHEY and CDR2 is SVGEGT. As DNA, the CDR3 is TGTGCCAGCAGTTACACAGGAGACCGGGGCTACACCTTC. This encodes CASSYTGDRGYTF.

This clonotype has a handful of counts. V usage is TRBV19 and J usage is TRBJ2-1, with D perhaps TRBD1 or TRBD2 (5 bases each). CDR1 is LNHDA, CDR2 SQIVND, per germline (reference sequence). V was clipped by 10 bases and J by 0 bases, with 19 bases between them. This CDR3 comprises 16 residues. The CDR3 here is CATNLEGRSSYNEQFF. Here the CDR3 DNA reads TGTGCCACCAACCTTGAGGGGAGAAGCTCCTACAATGAGCAGTTCTTC.

This clonotype was detected many times. This chain uses TRBV3-1 with TRBJ2-1; D uncertain. CDR3 length: 12 residues. V was trimmed by 0 bases and J by 8 bases, leaving 5 bases between them. The V gene's germline CDR1 is LGHDT and CDR2 YNNKEL (reference sequence). The CDR3 nucleotides are TGTGCCAGCAGCCAAGACGCGGATGAGCAGTTCTTC. Residues: CASSQDADEQFF.

Concerning this clonotype: A read error is possible here, since a much larger clone lies one base away. V gene TRBV20-1 combines with J gene TRBJ1-6; D remains ambiguous. V lost 5 bases and J 7 bases, leaving 15 bases between the germline ends. Germline V CDR1 and CDR2: DFQATT, SNEGSKA (reference sequence). CDR3 length equals 14 residues. The CDR3 DNA reads as TGCAGTGCTGGCATGGCGGGGAGGAATTCACCCCTCCACTTT. This codes for CSAGMAGRNSPLHF.

This chain links TRBV19 with TRBJ1-1; no reliable D call. This CDR3 contains 11 residues. Germline V gives CDR1 LNHDA, CDR2 SQIVND (reference sequence). Trimming pared 7 bases from V and 6 bases from J, leaving 9 bases between. Written as DNA, the CDR3 is TGTGCCAGTACTCGGGGTGCTGAAGCTTTCTTT. This sequence encodes CASTRGAEAFF.

The chain has TRBV4-1 and TRBJ2-2; D unclear. The V gene lost 2 bases and the J gene lost 4 bases, with 8 bases spanning the gap. The CDR3 sequence is 14 residues long. CDR1 MGHRA and CDR2 YSYEKL come from the germline V gene. The CDR3 DNA reads TGCGCCAGCAGCCAACCGACCAGCACCGGGGAGCTGTTTTTT. Its protein product is CASSQPTSTGELFF.

The chain combines TRBV29-1 with TRBJ2-3; 11 bases are shared with TRBD2. J was trimmed by 5 bases and V by 4 bases; bases with no gene match: 11. The CDR3 is 16 amino acids. Germline assignment: CDR1 SQVTM and CDR2 ANQGSEA. CDR3 coding DNA: TGCAGCGTTGGAAAGGCTAGCGGGGGGCCCCTAGATACGCAGTATTTT. This gives the protein CSVGKASGGPLDTQYF.

The genes are TRBV29-1 and TRBJ1-2; a weak D match, TRBD1 (5 bases). Germline CDR1 is SQVTM and CDR2 is ANQGSEA. The ends were cut back, 4 bases at V and 1 base at J, with 16 bases in the middle. This CDR3 has 15 amino acids. The CDR3 loop is CSVGAPRGVNYGYTF. The CDR3 bases are TGCAGCGTTGGGGCCCCTCGGGGGGTTAACTATGGCTACACCTTC.

This clonotype was seen many times. The rearrangement joins TRBV7-9 to TRBJ2-7, with TRBD2 matching over 7 bases. The junction had 12 bases not matched to a gene; V was cut back by 4 bases and J by 12 bases. CDR1 and CDR2 from the germline V gene are SEHNR and FQNEAQ (reference sequence). There are 13 residues in the CDR3. The CDR3 region is CASSYGGSARAYF. CDR3 nucleotides: TGTGCCAGCAGCTACGGGGGGTCGGCCCGGGCGTACTTC.

The chain links TRBV5-1 to TRBJ2-7; D remains unclear. V gave up 4 bases and J gave up 1 base, with 9 bases separating them. Germline lookup yields CDR1 SGHRS and CDR2 YFSETQ. The CDR3 contains 13 residues. The CDR3: CASSMERSYEQYF. CDR3 bases: TGCGCCAGCAGCATGGAAAGGTCCTACGAGCAGTACTTC.

The gene calls are TRBV11-2 and TRBJ2-6; 7 positions agree with TRBD2. The CDR3 length is 16 residues. The germline gives CDR1 SGHAT, CDR2 FQNNGV. With V trimmed by 0 bases and J by 4 bases, 3 bases remained unmatched. The CDR3 coding sequence is TGTGCCAGCAGCTTAGAGGGAGGGGCCGGGGCCAACGTCCTGACTTTC. Amino acids: CASSLEGGAGANVLTF.

The chain couples TRBV7-9 to TRBJ2-3; D possibly matches TRBD1 or TRBD2 (5 bases each). CDR1 is SEHNR and CDR2 is FQNEAQ in the germline V gene (reference sequence). V was trimmed by 5 bases and J by 2 bases, leaving 17 bases between them. The CDR3 loop spans 16 amino acids. In DNA form, the CDR3 reads TGTGCCAGCAGCCCGTATGAGGGGTCTAACACAGATACGCAGTATTTT. Translating gives CASSPYEGSNTDTQYF.